The clone carrying this T cell receptor beta chain was recorded only once. This sample was taken from a study of cytomegalovirus exposure and HLA in healthy donors. V gave up 6 bases and J gave up 3 bases, with 5 bases separating them. The CDR3 loop spans 12 amino acids. Germline V gene lookup returns CDR1 LNHDA and CDR2 SQIVND (reference sequence). The PCR had 60 Vbeta and 13 Jbeta primers. Some clones are missing from TCRdb's copy, which holds only in-frame ones; the method was immunoSEQ multiplex PCR. The sample includes around 130,000 clones, approximately 82% seen only once; the top ten take about 2.5%.

The chain has TRBV19 and TRBJ1-4; D gene uncertain. Specimen: PBMCs. The sequence came from a boy aged 2 to 9 in good health and CMV-seronegative. The CDR3: CASRDSNEKLFF. CDR3 nucleotide sequence: TGTGCCAGTAGGGACTCTAATGAAAAACTGTTTTTT.